This T cell receptor (beta chain) was captured in a study of lymphopenia after photon versus proton radiotherapy. Assay used: immunoSEQ multiplex PCR; TCRdb lists only in-frame clones, some missing. The data show around 29,000 clones, with over 75% seen just once and around 15% held by the top ten. This CDR3 contains 15 residues. V was pared by 0 bases and J by 1 base, with 9 bases between. Germline V lookup: CDR1 SGHNT, CDR2 YYREEE (reference sequence). This chain links TRBV5-4 with TRBJ2-3; D unclear. Here the sequenced sample was peripheral blood, taken from a patient treated with proton-based radiotherapy. This clonotype was obtained from a woman in her sixties or seventies with pancreatic cancer. The CDR3 nucleotides are TGTGCCAGCAGCTTGGGGAACCTTGGCACAGATACGCAGTATTTT. Translating it yields CASSLGNLGTDTQYF. Combining the CDR3 with reference TRBV5-4 and TRBJ2-3 gives the whole variable domain ETGVTQSPTHLIKTRGQQVTLRCSSQSGHNTVSWYQQALGQGPQFIFQYYREEENGRGNFPPRFSGLQFPNYSSELNVNALELDDSALYLCASSLGNLGTDTQYFGPGTRLTVL.